Listed below are T cell receptor beta chains from one sample, sequenced in a study of T cell changes during pregnancy in multiple sclerosis. Profiling relied on immunoSEQ multiplex PCR, and the TCRdb table lists in-frame clones only, not all of them. The sample has 66,000 or so clones, over 80% seen once. The sequenced sample was peripheral blood, obtained in the first trimester of pregnancy. The receptors originated from a female donor in good health, enrolled as a control in a pregnancy study. CDR3s include the opening cysteine and the closing phenylalanine or tryptophan. The D gene is left open where the match is weak. Clone size, where shown, is once, few, many, or a class for clones that have expanded.

d_gene: TRBD2
v_gene: TRBV9
j_gene: TRBJ2-7
abundance: NA
CDR3aa: CASSVRGDSYEQYF
CDR3nt: TGTGCCAGCAGCGTGCGGGGGGACTCCTACGAGCAGTACTTC

d_gene: NA
v_gene: TRBV6-5
j_gene: TRBJ2-7
abundance: NA
CDR3aa: CASSYSAGVEQYF
CDR3nt: TGTGCCAGCAGTTACTCTGCAGGGGTCGAGCAGTACTTC

d_gene: NA
v_gene: TRBV7-6
j_gene: TRBJ2-1
abundance: NA
CDR3aa: CASSLTRIHEQFF
CDR3nt: TGTGCCAGCAGCCTTACTAGGATCCATGAGCAGTTCTTC

d_gene: NA
v_gene: TRBV6-1
j_gene: TRBJ2-4
abundance: NA
CDR3aa: CASRDRKNIQYF
CDR3nt: TGTGCCAGCAGGGACAGAAAAAACATTCAGTACTTC

d_gene: NA
v_gene: TRBV19
j_gene: TRBJ1-1
abundance: NA
CDR3aa: CASSLLLNTEAFF
CDR3nt: TGTGCCAGTAGTCTCCTTTTGAACACTGAAGCTTTCTTT

d_gene: TRBD2
v_gene: TRBV29-1
j_gene: TRBJ2-5
abundance: NA
CDR3aa: CSVEWEGIRTQYF
CDR3nt: TGCAGCGTTGAATGGGAGGGAATCAGGACCCAGTACTTC

d_gene: NA
v_gene: TRBV5-4
j_gene: TRBJ1-2
abundance: NA
CDR3aa: CASSATEYYGYTF
CDR3nt: TGTGCCAGCAGCGCGACTGAATACTATGGCTACACCTTC

d_gene: TRBD1
v_gene: TRBV5-5
j_gene: TRBJ1-6
abundance: NA
CDR3aa: CASSLAGGDSPLHF
CDR3nt: TGTGCCAGCAGCTTAGCAGGGGGCGATTCACCCCTCCACTTT

d_gene: NA
v_gene: TRBV7-2
j_gene: TRBJ1-2
abundance: NA
CDR3aa: CASSPYRGSHYGYTF
CDR3nt: TGTGCCAGCAGCCCCTATCGGGGGAGCCACTATGGCTACACCTTC

d_gene: TRBD1
v_gene: TRBV30
j_gene: TRBJ1-3
abundance: NA
CDR3aa: CAWRDRAGNTIYF
CDR3nt: TGTGCCTGGAGGGACAGGGCTGGAAACACCATATATTTT

d_gene: NA
v_gene: TRBV19
j_gene: TRBJ2-3
abundance: NA
CDR3aa: CASSSGRTDTQYF
CDR3nt: TGTGCCAGTAGCTCAGGGCGCACAGATACGCAGTATTTT

d_gene: TRBD2
v_gene: TRBV6-1
j_gene: TRBJ2-3
abundance: NA
CDR3aa: CASRLAGGADTQYF
CDR3nt: TGTGCCAGCAGGCTAGCGGGGGGGGCAGATACGCAGTATTTT

d_gene: NA
v_gene: TRBV11-3
j_gene: TRBJ2-3
abundance: NA
CDR3aa: CASSLEGLGTDTQYF
CDR3nt: TGTGCCAGCAGCTTGGAGGGATTAGGTACAGATACGCAGTATTTT

d_gene: NA
v_gene: TRBV7-6
j_gene: TRBJ1-4
abundance: NA
CDR3aa: CASSLYGSEKLFF
CDR3nt: TGTGCCAGCAGCTTATATGGGAGTGAAAAACTGTTTTTT

d_gene: TRBD1
v_gene: TRBV4-2
j_gene: TRBJ1-1
abundance: NA
CDR3aa: CASSQATGGYTEAFF
CDR3nt: TGTGCCAGCAGCCAAGCGACAGGGGGCTACACTGAAGCTTTCTTT

d_gene: NA
v_gene: TRBV27
j_gene: TRBJ1-1
abundance: NA
CDR3aa: CASSNFPDESGTEAFF
CDR3nt: TGTGCCAGCAGTAATTTCCCCGATGAGTCAGGCACTGAAGCTTTCTTT

d_gene: TRBD1
v_gene: TRBV29-1
j_gene: TRBJ2-2
abundance: NA
CDR3aa: CSVARGRNTGELFF
CDR3nt: TGCAGCGTTGCCAGGGGGCGCAACACCGGGGAGCTGTTTTTT

d_gene: TRBD1
v_gene: TRBV10-3
j_gene: TRBJ1-1
abundance: NA
CDR3aa: CAISESTPGGYEAFF
CDR3nt: TGTGCCATCAGTGAGTCGACACCAGGGGGATATGAAGCTTTCTTT

d_gene: TRBD1
v_gene: TRBV27
j_gene: TRBJ2-7
abundance: NA
CDR3aa: CASSSDRYEQYF
CDR3nt: TGTGCCAGCAGTTCGGACAGGTACGAGCAGTACTTC

d_gene: NA
v_gene: TRBV29-1
j_gene: TRBJ2-2
abundance: once
CDR3aa: CSVQGRINTGELFF
CDR3nt: TGCAGCGTTCAGGGGCGGATAAACACCGGGGAGCTGTTTTTT

d_gene: NA
v_gene: TRBV5-6
j_gene: TRBJ1-4
abundance: NA
CDR3aa: CASSLGGHGGNEKLFF
CDR3nt: TGTGCCAGCAGCCTTGGCGGGCACGGGGGAAATGAAAAACTGTTTTTT

d_gene: NA
v_gene: TRBV4-1
j_gene: TRBJ2-7
abundance: NA
CDR3aa: CASSDGSPYEQYF
CDR3nt: TGCGCCAGCAGCGATGGGAGTCCCTACGAGCAGTACTTC

d_gene: NA
v_gene: TRBV6-5
j_gene: TRBJ1-2
abundance: NA
CDR3aa: CASSTGADYTF
CDR3nt: TGTGCCAGCAGTACTGGAGCGGATTACACCTTC

d_gene: TRBD1
v_gene: TRBV19
j_gene: TRBJ1-3
abundance: NA
CDR3aa: CASSRYRDRVGNTIYF
CDR3nt: TGTGCCAGTAGCCGCTACCGGGACAGGGTAGGAAACACCATATATTTT

d_gene: TRBD2
v_gene: TRBV27
j_gene: TRBJ2-1
abundance: NA
CDR3aa: CASRSDGGGAYNEQFF
CDR3nt: TGTGCCAGCAGATCGGACGGCGGGGGGGCTTACAATGAGCAGTTCTTC

d_gene: NA
v_gene: TRBV30
j_gene: TRBJ1-2
abundance: NA
CDR3aa: CAWSTDGGFYGYTF
CDR3nt: TGTGCCTGGAGTACGGACGGAGGATTCTATGGCTACACCTTC

d_gene: TRBD1
v_gene: TRBV5-1
j_gene: TRBJ2-3
abundance: once
CDR3aa: CASSLGVTGPDTQYF
CDR3nt: TGCGCCAGCAGCTTGGGGGTGACAGGGCCAGATACGCAGTATTTT